Each of the 5 T cell receptor beta chains below was sequenced from the same sample in a study of T cell changes during pregnancy in multiple sclerosis. Profiling relied on immunoSEQ multiplex PCR, and the TCRdb table lists in-frame clones only, not all of them. The profile shows roughly 63,000 clones, 93% of them singletons. Here the sequenced sample was CD8+ T cells from peripheral blood mononuclear cells, taken in the second trimester of pregnancy. These TCRs come from a female donor with multiple sclerosis, enrolled in a pregnancy study.

This chain joins TRBV7-9 and TRBJ1-2; possibly TRBD1 for D (6 bases). The CDR3 has 17 residues. Looked up from germline, CDR1 is SEHNR and CDR2 is FQNEAQ (reference sequence). V was clipped by 4 bases and J by 1 base, with 19 bases between them. DNA of the CDR3: TGTGCCAGCAGCTCCGGGACAAGGGTTACCCATAACTATGGCTACACCTTC. This codes for CASSSGTRVTHNYGYTF.

V usage is TRBV4-1 and J usage is TRBJ1-1; 7 bases are shared with TRBD1. V was clipped by 4 bases and J by 0 bases; unmatched bases: 11. Germline-derived CDR1 and CDR2 are MGHRA and YSYEKL. This CDR3 comprises 17 residues. CDR3 region: CASSPREGGSVNTEAFF. CDR3 sequence (DNA): TGCGCCAGCAGCCCCCGGGAAGGGGGCTCAGTGAACACTGAAGCTTTCTTT.

V is TRBV6-4 and J is TRBJ2-2; D gene uncertain. Trimming took off 9 bases at V and 2 bases at J, with 13 bases between the two ends. The CDR3 has 14 residues. Germline V gene data show CDR1 as MRHNA and CDR2 as SNTAGT. CDR3: CARGPRHNTGELFF. The CDR3 coding sequence is TGTGCCAGGGGCCCGAGACACAACACCGGGGAGCTGTTTTTT.

This clone was observed a single time. The chain employs TRBV4-3 and TRBJ2-7, with D unclear. Germline-derived CDR1 and CDR2 are LGHNA and YSLEER. The V end lost 1 base, the J end lost 5 bases, and 12 bases lay between the germline ends. CDR3 length: 14 amino acids. CDR3 sequence reads: CASSQAGQMNEQYF. CDR3 sequence (DNA): TGCGCCAGCAGCCAAGCTGGGCAGATGAACGAGCAGTACTTC.

The V and J genes are TRBV4-1 and TRBJ2-7; 10 bases map to TRBD1. Germline loops: CDR1 MGHRA, CDR2 YSYEKL. J lost 6 bases, V lost 6 bases, and 17 bases had no gene match. The CDR3 totals 17 residues. Here the CDR3 DNA reads TGCGCCAGCAGTCAACCTGACGCCGGGACAGGGGACACCGAGCAGTACTTC. Translated: CASSQPDAGTGDTEQYF.